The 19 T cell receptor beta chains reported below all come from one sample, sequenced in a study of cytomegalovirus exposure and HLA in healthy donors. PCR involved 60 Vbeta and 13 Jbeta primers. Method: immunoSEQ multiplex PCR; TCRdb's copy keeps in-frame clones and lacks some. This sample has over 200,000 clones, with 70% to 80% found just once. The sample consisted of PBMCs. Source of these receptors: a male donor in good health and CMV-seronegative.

As DNA, the CDR3 is TGTGCCAGCAGCTTATTATCCACAAACTATGGCTACACCTTC. Its translation is CASSLLSTNYGYTF. V usage is TRBV7-9 and J usage is TRBJ1-2, with no clear D. This CDR3 comprises 14 residues. CDR1 SEHNR and CDR2 FQNEAQ come from the germline V gene (reference sequence). V lost 2 bases to trimming and J lost 2 bases, with 9 bases between them.

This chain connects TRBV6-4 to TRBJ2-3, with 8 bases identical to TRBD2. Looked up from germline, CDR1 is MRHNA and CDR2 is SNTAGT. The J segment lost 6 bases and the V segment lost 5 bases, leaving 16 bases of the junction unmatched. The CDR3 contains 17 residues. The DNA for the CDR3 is TGTGCCAGCAGTAATTTCACTAGCGGCCGCAGTTGGGATACGCAGTATTTT. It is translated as CASSNFTSGRSWDTQYF.

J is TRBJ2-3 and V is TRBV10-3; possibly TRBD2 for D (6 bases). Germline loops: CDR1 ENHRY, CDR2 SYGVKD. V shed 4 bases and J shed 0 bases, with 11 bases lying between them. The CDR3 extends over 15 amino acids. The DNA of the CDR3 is TGTGCCATCAGTGGTGGCCGGGAGAGCACAGATACGCAGTATTTT. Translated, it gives CAISGGRESTDTQYF.

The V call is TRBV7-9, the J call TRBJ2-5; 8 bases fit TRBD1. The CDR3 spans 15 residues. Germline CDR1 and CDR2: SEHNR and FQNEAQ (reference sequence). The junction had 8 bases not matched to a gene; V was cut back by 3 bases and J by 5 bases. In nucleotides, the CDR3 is TGTGCCAGCAGCTTTAAGACAGGGGCGGGGGAGACCCAGTACTTC. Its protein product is CASSFKTGAGETQYF.

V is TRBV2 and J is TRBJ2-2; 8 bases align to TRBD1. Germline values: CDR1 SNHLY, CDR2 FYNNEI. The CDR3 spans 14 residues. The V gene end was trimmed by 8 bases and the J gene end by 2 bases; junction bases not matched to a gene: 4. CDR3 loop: CASSGQVNTGELFF. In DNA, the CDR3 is TGTGCCAGCTCGGGACAGGTTAACACCGGGGAGCTGTTTTTT.

CDR3 nucleotide sequence: TGTGCCAGTAGTCCCCAATTACTAGCGGGAGTAACGGATGAGCAGTTCTTC. Protein sequence: CASSPQLLAGVTDEQFF. The V and J genes are TRBV19 and TRBJ2-1; the match to TRBD2 covers 11 bases. V shed 5 bases, J shed 8 bases, and the junction held 14 bases outside the gene matches. Germline-derived CDR1 and CDR2 are LNHDA and SQIVND (reference sequence). CDR3 length equals 17 residues.

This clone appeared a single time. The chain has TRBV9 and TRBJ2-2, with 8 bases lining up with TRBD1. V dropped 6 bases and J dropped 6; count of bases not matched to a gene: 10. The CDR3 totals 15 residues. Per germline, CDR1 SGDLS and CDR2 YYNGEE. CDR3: CASTARTGFAGELFF. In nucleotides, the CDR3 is TGTGCCAGCACCGCCCGGACAGGGTTTGCCGGGGAGCTGTTTTTT.

The CDR3 here is CASSGGTTINEQFF. In DNA form, the CDR3 reads TGTGCCAGCAGTGGGGGGACTACCATAAATGAGCAGTTCTTC. The rearrangement links TRBV25-1 to TRBJ2-1; TRBD2 agrees at 7 bases. V trimming: 4 bases; J trimming: 7 bases; junction bases outside the gene matches: 7. The germline gives CDR1 MGHDK, CDR2 SYGVNS. The CDR3 loop spans 14 amino acids.

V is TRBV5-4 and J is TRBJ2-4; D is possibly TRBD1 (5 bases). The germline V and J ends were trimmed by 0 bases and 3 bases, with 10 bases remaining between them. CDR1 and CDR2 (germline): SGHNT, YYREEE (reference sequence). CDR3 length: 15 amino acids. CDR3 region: CASSLGGGNKNIQYF. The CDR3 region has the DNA TGTGCCAGCAGCTTGGGGGGCGGAAACAAAAACATTCAGTACTTC.

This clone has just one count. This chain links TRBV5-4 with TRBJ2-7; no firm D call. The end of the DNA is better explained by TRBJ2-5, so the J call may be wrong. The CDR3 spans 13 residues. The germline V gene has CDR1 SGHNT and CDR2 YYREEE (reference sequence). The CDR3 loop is CASSTDLGETQYF. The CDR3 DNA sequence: TGTGCCAGCAGCACTGACCTCGGAGAGACCCAGTACTTC.

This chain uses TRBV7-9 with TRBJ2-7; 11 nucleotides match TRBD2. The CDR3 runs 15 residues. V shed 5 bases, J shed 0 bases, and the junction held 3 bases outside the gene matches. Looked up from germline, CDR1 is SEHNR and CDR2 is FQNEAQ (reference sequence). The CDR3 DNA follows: TGTGCCAGCAGCCCAGGGACTAGCGGCTCCTACGAGCAGTACTTC. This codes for CASSPGTSGSYEQYF. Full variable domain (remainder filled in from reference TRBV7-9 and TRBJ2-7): DTGVSQNPRHKITKRGQNVTFRCDPISEHNRLYWYRQTLGQGPEFLTYFQNEAQLEKSRLLSDRFSAERPKGSFSTLEIQRTEQGDSAMYLCASSPGTSGSYEQYFGPGTRLTVT.

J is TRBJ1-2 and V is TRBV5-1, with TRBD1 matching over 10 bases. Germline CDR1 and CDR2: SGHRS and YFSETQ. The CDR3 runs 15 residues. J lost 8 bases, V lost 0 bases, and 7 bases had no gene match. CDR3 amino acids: CASSLVGDRGRGYTF. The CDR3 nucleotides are TGCGCCAGCAGCTTGGTAGGGGACAGGGGTCGCGGCTACACCTTC.

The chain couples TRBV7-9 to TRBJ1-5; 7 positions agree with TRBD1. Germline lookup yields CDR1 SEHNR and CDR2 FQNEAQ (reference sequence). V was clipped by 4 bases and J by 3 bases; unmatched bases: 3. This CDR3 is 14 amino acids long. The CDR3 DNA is TGTGCCAGCAGCTCCGACAGGGACAATCAGCCCCAGCATTTT. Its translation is CASSSDRDNQPQHF.

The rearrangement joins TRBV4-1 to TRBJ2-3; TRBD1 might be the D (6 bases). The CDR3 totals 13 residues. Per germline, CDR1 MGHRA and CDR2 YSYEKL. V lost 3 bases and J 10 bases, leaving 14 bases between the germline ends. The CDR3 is CASSQSTGRSQYF. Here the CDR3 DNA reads TGCGCCAGCAGCCAGTCCACAGGGCGCTCGCAGTATTTT.

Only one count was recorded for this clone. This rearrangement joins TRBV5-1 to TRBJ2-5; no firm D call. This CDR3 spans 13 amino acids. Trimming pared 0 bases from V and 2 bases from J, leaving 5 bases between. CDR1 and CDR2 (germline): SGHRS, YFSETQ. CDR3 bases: TGCGCCAGCAGCTTGGGACTTCAAGAGACCCAGTACTTC. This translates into CASSLGLQETQYF.

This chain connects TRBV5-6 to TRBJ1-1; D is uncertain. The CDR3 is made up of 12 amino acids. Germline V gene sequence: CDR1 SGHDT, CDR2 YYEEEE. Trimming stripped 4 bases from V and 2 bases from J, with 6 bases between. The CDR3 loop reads CASSTINTEAFF. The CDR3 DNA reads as TGTGCCAGCAGCACAATCAACACTGAAGCTTTCTTT.

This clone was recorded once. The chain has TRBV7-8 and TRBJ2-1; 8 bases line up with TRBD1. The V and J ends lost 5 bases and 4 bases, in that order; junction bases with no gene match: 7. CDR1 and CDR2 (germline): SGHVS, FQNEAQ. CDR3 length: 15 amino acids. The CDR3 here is CASSPRQGTYNEQFF. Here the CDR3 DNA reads TGTGCCAGCAGCCCCCGACAGGGGACTTACAATGAGCAGTTCTTC. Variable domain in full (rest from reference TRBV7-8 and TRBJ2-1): GAGVSQSPRYKVAKRGQDVALRCDPISGHVSLFWYQQALGQGPEFLTYFQNEAQLDKSGLPSDRFFAERPEGSVSTLKIQRTQQEDSAVYLCASSPRQGTYNEQFFGPGTRLTVL.

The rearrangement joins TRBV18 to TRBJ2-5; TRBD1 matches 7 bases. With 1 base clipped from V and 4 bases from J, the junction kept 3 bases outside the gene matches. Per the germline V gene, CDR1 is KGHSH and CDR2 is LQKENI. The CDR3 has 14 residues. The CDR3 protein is CASSPHRGPETQYF. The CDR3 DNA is TGTGCCAGCTCACCACACAGGGGCCCAGAGACCCAGTACTTC.

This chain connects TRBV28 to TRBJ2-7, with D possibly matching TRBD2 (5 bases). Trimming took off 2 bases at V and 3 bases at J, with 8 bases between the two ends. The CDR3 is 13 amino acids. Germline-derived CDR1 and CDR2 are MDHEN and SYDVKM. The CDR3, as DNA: TGTGCCAGCAGTTTAGGAGGAGACTACGAGCAGTACTTC. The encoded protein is CASSLGGDYEQYF. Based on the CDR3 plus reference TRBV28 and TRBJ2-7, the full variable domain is DVKVTQSSRYLVKRTGEKVFLECVQDMDHENMFWYRQDPGLGLRLIYFSYDVKMKEKGDIPEGYSVSREKKERFSLILESASTNQTSMYLCASSLGGDYEQYFGPGTRLTVT.